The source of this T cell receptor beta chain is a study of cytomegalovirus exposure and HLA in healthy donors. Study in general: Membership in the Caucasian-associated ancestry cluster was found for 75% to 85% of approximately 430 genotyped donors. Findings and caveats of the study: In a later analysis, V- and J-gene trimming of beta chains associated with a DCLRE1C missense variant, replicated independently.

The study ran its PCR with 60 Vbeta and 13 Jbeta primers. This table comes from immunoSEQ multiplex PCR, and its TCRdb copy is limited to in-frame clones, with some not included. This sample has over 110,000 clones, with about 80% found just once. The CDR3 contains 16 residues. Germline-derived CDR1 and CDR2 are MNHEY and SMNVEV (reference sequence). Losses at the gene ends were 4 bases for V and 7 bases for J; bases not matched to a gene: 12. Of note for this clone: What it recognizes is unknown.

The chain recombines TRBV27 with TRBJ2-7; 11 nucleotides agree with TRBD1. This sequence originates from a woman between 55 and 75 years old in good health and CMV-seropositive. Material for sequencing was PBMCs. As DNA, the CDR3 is TGTGCCAGCAGTTCACTTATCGGACAGGGGGCGAGTGAGCAGTACTTC. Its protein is CASSSLIGQGASEQYF.